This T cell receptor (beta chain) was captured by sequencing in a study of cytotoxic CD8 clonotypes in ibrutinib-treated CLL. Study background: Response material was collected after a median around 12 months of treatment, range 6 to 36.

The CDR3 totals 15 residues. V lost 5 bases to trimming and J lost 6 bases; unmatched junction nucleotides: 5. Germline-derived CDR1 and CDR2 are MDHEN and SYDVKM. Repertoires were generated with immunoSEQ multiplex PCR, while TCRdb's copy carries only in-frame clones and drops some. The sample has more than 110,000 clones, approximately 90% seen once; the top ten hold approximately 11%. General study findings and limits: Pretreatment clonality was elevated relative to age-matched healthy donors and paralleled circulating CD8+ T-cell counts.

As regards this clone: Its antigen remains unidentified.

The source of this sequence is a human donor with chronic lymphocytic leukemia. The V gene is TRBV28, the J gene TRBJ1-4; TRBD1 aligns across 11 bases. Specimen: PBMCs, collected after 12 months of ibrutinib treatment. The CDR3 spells CASSDAGQGDEKLFF. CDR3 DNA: TGTGCCAGCAGTGACGCGGGACAGGGGGATGAAAAACTGTTTTTT.